Each of the 32 T cell receptor beta chains below was sequenced from the same sample in a study of T cell responses to AZD1222 COVID-19 vaccine. The table came from immunoSEQ multiplex PCR; TCRdb's copy has only in-frame clones and leaves some out. The data contain 120,000 or so clones, about 91% of them seen just once; the ten biggest clones take up less than 6%. The sequenced sample was peripheral blood, obtained on day 0 of AZD1222 vaccination. Receptors originate from an adult in good health.

For this clone: The junction differs from germline at one of its ends, possibly a read error. This chain connects TRBV27 to TRBJ2-2; TRBD2 might be the D (5 bases). Germline loops: CDR1 MNHEY, CDR2 SMNVEV (reference sequence). The CDR3 consists of 14 residues. The CDR3, as DNA: TGTGCCACTGGGCGAATGGTCGAACACCGGGGAGCTGTTTTT. Its translation: CATGRMVEHRGAVF.

This chain connects TRBV16 to TRBJ2-7; D is ambiguous. V was cut by 3 bases and J by 2 bases, with 11 bases left in between. The germline CDR1 and CDR2 sequences are KGHSY and FQNENV. The length of the CDR3 is 14 residues. This CDR3 reads CASSHFRRAYEQYF. Written as DNA, the CDR3 is TGTGCCAGCAGCCACTTTAGGAGAGCCTACGAGCAGTACTTC.

The chain links TRBV7-2 to TRBJ2-5; TRBD1 might be the D (6 bases). Trimming took 8 bases from V and 1 from J, leaving 11 bases between them. The CDR3 has 13 amino acids. Germline V CDR1 and CDR2: SGHTA, FQGNSA. The CDR3 reads CASAGERQETQYF. CDR3 DNA sequence: TGTGCCAGCGCAGGGGAACGCCAAGAGACCCAGTACTTC.

CDR3: CASSWGQFENNSPLHF. The CDR3 nucleotides are TGTGCCAGCAGCTGGGGACAGTTTGAGAATAATTCACCCCTCCACTTT. J is TRBJ1-6 and V is TRBV6-2 or TRBV6-3, with 7 bases fitting TRBD1. Trimming removed 6 bases from V and 5 bases from J; junction bases left unmatched: 10. The CDR3 has 16 amino acids. Germline CDR1 reads MNHEY; CDR2 reads SVGEGT.

There are a few counts of this clone. Other DNA sequences from this sample encode an identical CDR3 as well. CDR3 protein: CASSSTGGTEAFF. CDR3 coding DNA: TGTGCCAGCAGTTCGACAGGGGGCACTGAAGCTTTCTTT. This sequence joins TRBV6-6 and TRBJ1-1; the match to TRBD1 covers 9 bases. Losses at the gene ends were 4 bases for V and 4 bases for J; bases not matched to a gene: 1. CDR1 is MNHNY, CDR2 SVGAGI, per germline (reference sequence). This CDR3 spans 13 amino acids.

This clone was counted between two and nine times. V gene TRBV6-5 combines with J gene TRBJ2-7, with TRBD1 matching over 9 bases. V lost 6 bases, J lost 1 base, and 7 bases stayed unmatched. The CDR3 runs to 15 residues. Germline V gives CDR1 MNHEY, CDR2 SVGAGI. The CDR3 region has the DNA TGTGCCAGCAGGACGGACAGGGGTGGTTCCTACGAGCAGTACTTC. Encoded protein: CASRTDRGGSYEQYF.

This sequence joins TRBV2 and TRBJ1-2; 8 nucleotides line up with TRBD1. Trimming at V came to 8 bases and at J to 4 bases, leaving 9 bases not matched to a gene. The CDR3 spans 14 residues. The V gene's germline CDR1 is SNHLY and CDR2 FYNNEI. CDR3 DNA: TGTGCCAGCGGGACAGGCGAGACCTTCTATGGCTACACCTTC. Translation gives CASGTGETFYGYTF. Full variable domain (remainder filled in from reference TRBV2 and TRBJ1-2): EPEVTQTPSHQVTQMGQEVILRCVPISNHLYFYWYRQILGQKVEFLVSFYNNEISEKSEIFDDQFSVERPDGSNFTLKIRSTKLEDSAMYFCASGTGETFYGYTFGSGTRLTVV.

The rearrangement links TRBV12-3 or TRBV12-4 to TRBJ1-6, with D perhaps TRBD1 (5 bases). Trimming took off 1 base at V and 9 bases at J, with 7 bases between the two ends. The CDR3 sequence is 13 residues long. The DNA of the CDR3 is TGTGCCAGCAGTTTAGGCAGGGTTTCACCCCTCCACTTT. As protein: CASSLGRVSPLHF.

The chain recombines TRBV5-1 with TRBJ1-3; 7 nucleotides match TRBD1. Germline lookup yields CDR1 SGHRS and CDR2 YFSETQ. This CDR3 is 15 amino acids long. Trimming cost V 0 bases and J 4 bases; bases outside gene matches: 4. The CDR3 coding sequence is TGCGCCAGCAGCTTGGAGGGGGCTTCGGGAAACACCATATATTTT. It specifies CASSLEGASGNTIYF. The full variable domain, with the rest looked up from reference TRBV5-1 and TRBJ1-3, is KAGVTQTPRYLIKTRGQQVTLSCSPISGHRSVSWYQQTPGQGLQFLFEYFSETQRNKGNFPGRFSGRQFSNSRSEMNVSTLELGDSALYLCASSLEGASGNTIYFGEGSWLTVV.

This clone was observed a few times. J is TRBJ2-2 and V is TRBV10-3, with no clear D. Germline assignment: CDR1 ENHRY and CDR2 SYGVKD. This CDR3 contains 11 residues. Trimming took off 3 bases at V and 4 bases at J, with 0 bases between the two ends. The CDR3 here is CAISDTGELFF. The CDR3 nucleotides read TGTGCCATCAGTGACACCGGGGAGCTGTTTTTT.

The chain recombines TRBV4-3 with TRBJ1-2, with D hard to call. This CDR3 region has 14 residues. CDR1 LGHNA and CDR2 YSLEER come from the germline V gene. V dropped 0 bases and J dropped 8 bases, with 13 bases sitting between them. CDR3 sequence: CASSQDLASEGYTF. CDR3 bases: TGCGCCAGCAGCCAAGATCTAGCGTCGGAGGGCTACACCTTC.

This chain joins TRBV27 and TRBJ1-1, with D tentatively TRBD1 (5 bases). The CDR3 length is 16 residues. The V gene lost 9 bases and the J gene lost 5 bases, with 25 bases spanning the gap. Germline CDR1 MNHEY, CDR2 SMNVEV (reference sequence). The CDR3 DNA is TGTGCCAGTCATCCCCTAAACAGCGGGAAGGGGACTGAAGCTTTCTTT. Amino acids: CASHPLNSGKGTEAFF.

The V and J genes are TRBV4-2 and TRBJ2-1, with 7 bases identical to TRBD1. J gave up 1 base and V 1 base, and 4 bases lay outside the gene matches. The CDR3 is made up of 16 amino acids. Germline V gene data show CDR1 as LGHNA and CDR2 as YNFKEQ. The CDR3 spells CASSQARQGSYNEQFF. The CDR3 bases are TGTGCCAGCAGCCAAGCGAGACAGGGTTCCTACAATGAGCAGTTCTTC.

The V and J genes are TRBV5-6 and TRBJ1-5, with TRBD1 as a possible D gene (5 bases). Germline CDR1 SGHDT, CDR2 YYEEEE. CDR3 size: 14 residues. V gave up 4 bases and J gave up 5 bases, with 13 bases separating them. The CDR3, as DNA: TGTGCCAGCAGCCCTTTGGGAGGGGATCAGCCCCAGCATTTT. This sequence encodes CASSPLGGDQPQHF.

CDR3 loop: CATSGQGGQPQHF. CDR3 bases: TGTGCCACCAGTGGCCAGGGAGGTCAGCCCCAGCATTTT. This chain connects TRBV24-1 to TRBJ1-5; TRBD1 might be the D (5 bases). Germline V CDR1 and CDR2: KGHDR, SFDVKD. The V gene lost 5 bases and the J gene lost 6 bases, with 10 bases spanning the gap. This CDR3 is 13 amino acids long.

The rearrangement links TRBV5-8 to TRBJ1-5; a weak D match, TRBD1 (5 bases). CDR1 SGHTS and CDR2 YDEGEE come from the germline V gene. This CDR3 has 15 amino acids. Trimming pared 1 base from V and 2 bases from J, leaving 10 bases between. Here the CDR3 DNA reads TGTGCCAGCAGCTTGCGCCAGGGTGGCAATCAGCCCCAGCATTTT. Translating gives CASSLRQGGNQPQHF.

The rearrangement joins TRBV5-1 to TRBJ2-3; 7 nucleotides agree with TRBD2. The germline V gene has CDR1 SGHRS and CDR2 YFSETQ. The J segment lost 1 base and the V segment lost 0 bases, leaving 5 bases of the junction unmatched. The CDR3 is 16 residues long. CDR3 residues: CASSLGEGSGTDTQYF. The CDR3 DNA reads as TGCGCCAGCAGCTTGGGGGAGGGAAGCGGCACAGATACGCAGTATTTT.

The rearrangement joins TRBV5-1 to TRBJ1-5; no definite D call. CDR3 length: 13 amino acids. Trimming took off 4 bases at V and 7 bases at J, with 12 bases between the two ends. Germline V CDR1 and CDR2: SGHRS, YFSETQ. The CDR3 nucleotides read TGCGCCAGCAGCCTTGGGTGGGGACAGCCCCAGCATTTT. As protein: CASSLGWGQPQHF. Supplemented by reference TRBV5-1 and TRBJ1-5, the full variable domain reads KAGVTQTPRYLIKTRGQQVTLSCSPISGHRSVSWYQQTPGQGLQFLFEYFSETQRNKGNFPGRFSGRQFSNSRSEMNVSTLELGDSALYLCASSLGWGQPQHFGDGTRLSIL.

CDR3 region: CATRTGGAYGYTF. Written as DNA, the CDR3 is TGTGCCACCCGGACAGGGGGCGCCTATGGCTACACCTTC. This chain uses TRBV5-4 with TRBJ1-2; 11 bases line up with TRBD1. CDR1 is SGHNT and CDR2 is YYREEE in the germline V gene (reference sequence). This CDR3 is 13 amino acids long. Germline trimming cut 9 bases from V and 4 bases from J; bases unmatched to any gene: 5.

The chain employs TRBV24-1 and TRBJ2-1, with 7 bases identical to TRBD2. The junction had 3 bases not matched to a gene; V was cut back by 5 bases and J by 0 bases. The germline gives CDR1 KGHDR, CDR2 SFDVKD. The CDR3 is 15 amino acids. The DNA of the CDR3 is TGTGCCACCAGTGGGCTAGCGGACTCCTACAATGAGCAGTTCTTC. This sequence encodes CATSGLADSYNEQFF.

The chain employs TRBV6-5 and TRBJ1-1, with D possibly matching TRBD1 (6 bases). V was pared by 0 bases and J by 9 bases, with 14 bases between. Germline assignment: CDR1 MNHEY and CDR2 SVGAGI. There are 14 residues in the CDR3. DNA of the CDR3: TGTGCCAGCAGTTACTCTGGAGGACAGCCTAAAGCTTTCTTT. Protein product: CASSYSGGQPKAFF.

This clone was recorded a few times. The J gene is TRBJ2-7, the V gene TRBV4-2; 13 nucleotides agree with TRBD2. CDR3 length: 15 amino acids. With V trimmed by 3 bases and J by 7 bases, 6 bases remained unmatched. Germline V gives CDR1 LGHNA, CDR2 YNFKEQ. Here the CDR3 DNA reads TGTGCCAGCAGCCACGGACTAGCGGGGGTTTGGGAGCAGTACTTC. It translates to CASSHGLAGVWEQYF.

This clone has a single count. The J gene is TRBJ2-5, the V gene TRBV9; 12 nucleotides align to TRBD1. CDR1 SGDLS and CDR2 YYNGEE come from the germline V gene. Germline trimming cut 4 bases from V and 5 bases from J; bases unmatched to any gene: 6. The CDR3 sequence is 15 residues long. CDR3 sequence reads: CASSTGTGGLETQYF. The CDR3, as DNA: TGTGCCAGCAGCACCGGGACAGGGGGCCTGGAGACCCAGTACTTC.

This clone was detected once. This rearrangement joins TRBV6-6 to TRBJ1-6, with unresolved D. The germline V gene encodes CDR1 MNHNY and CDR2 SVGAGI (reference sequence). Trimming left V 7 bases short and J 8 bases short, with 9 bases between. This CDR3 has 12 residues. CDR3 DNA sequence: TGTGCCAGCAACGCTTGGGATTCACCCCTCCACTTT. Protein: CASNAWDSPLHF.

This chain links TRBV5-1 with TRBJ2-1; D might be TRBD2 (6 bases). CDR1 and CDR2 from the germline V gene are SGHRS and YFSETQ. CDR3 length: 13 amino acids. The V and J ends lost 5 bases and 5 bases respectively, with 11 bases between them. This CDR3 reads CASRRGADNEQFF. CDR3 nucleotide sequence: TGCGCCAGCAGGCGGGGAGCAGACAATGAGCAGTTCTTC.

The gene calls are TRBV12-2 and TRBJ1-5. TRBV12-2 corresponds to a pseudogene. This CDR3 is built from 17 residues. CDR3 in amino acids: CASRLVGGTYSNQPQHF. The CDR3 DNA follows: TGTGCAAGTCGCTTAGTTGGCGGGACATATAGCAATCAGCCCCAGCATTTT.

The chain recombines TRBV7-2 with TRBJ1-5; D unclear. V lost 5 bases and J 6 bases, leaving 14 bases between the germline ends. Germline CDR1 reads SGHTA; CDR2 reads FQGNSA. This CDR3 has 14 amino acids. The CDR3 sequence: CASSAAVQGQPQHF. The DNA for the CDR3 is TGTGCCAGCAGCGCCGCGGTACAAGGTCAGCCCCAGCATTTT.

The J gene is TRBJ1-2, the V gene TRBV7-9, with 12 bases identical to TRBD1. Unmatched junction bases numbered 8, after V lost 5 bases and J lost 7 bases. The CDR3 runs 15 residues. CDR1 and CDR2 (germline): SEHNR, FQNEAQ (reference sequence). CDR3 in amino acids: CASSLSGTGGPGYTF. CDR3 sequence (DNA): TGTGCCAGCAGCCTTAGTGGGACAGGGGGCCCTGGCTACACCTTC.

The chain is built from TRBV7-2 and TRBJ2-5, with D possibly being TRBD2 (5 bases). The CDR3 spans 14 residues. Per germline, CDR1 SGHTA and CDR2 FQGNSA. The V end was cut by 5 bases, the J end by 1 base, with 11 bases between. CDR3: CASSVTNRQETQYF. The CDR3 coding sequence is TGTGCCAGCAGCGTGACTAATCGCCAAGAGACCCAGTACTTC.

V is TRBV16 and J is TRBJ2-4, with D unclear. CDR3 length: 13 amino acids. V lost 3 bases and J lost 9, with 12 bases in between. Germline values: CDR1 KGHSY, CDR2 FQNENV. The CDR3 DNA is TGTGCCAGCAGCCAGTCGCCAGGTGGCATTCAGTACTTC. Amino acids: CASSQSPGGIQYF. Full variable domain (outside the CDR3, taken from reference TRBV16 and TRBJ2-4): GEEVAQTPKHLVRGEGQKAKLYCAPIKGHSYVFWYQQVLKNEFKFLISFQNENVFDETGMPKERFSAKCLPNSPCSLEIQATKLEDSAVYFCASSQSPGGIQYFGAGTRLSVL.

The chain links TRBV7-2 to TRBJ1-2, with D unclear. Per germline, CDR1 SGHTA and CDR2 FQGNSA. The CDR3 runs 15 residues. V was pared by 5 bases and J by 6 bases, with 19 bases between. The CDR3 sequence: CASSPNGQQPNGYTF. CDR3 coding DNA: TGTGCCAGCAGCCCAAACGGCCAACAACCGAATGGCTACACCTTC.

The chain carries TRBV7-9 and TRBJ2-5, with a possible D match to TRBD2 (6 bases). There are 15 residues in the CDR3. Trimming cost V 5 bases and J 2 bases, with 15 bases left between them. Germline V CDR1 and CDR2: SEHNR, FQNEAQ (reference sequence). The CDR3 reads CASSPAGGAQETQYF. The CDR3 DNA is TGTGCCAGCAGCCCAGCAGGAGGGGCGCAAGAGACCCAGTACTTC.